The present T cell receptor (beta chain) was sequenced within a study of T cell responses to AZD1222 COVID-19 vaccine. Data came from immunoSEQ multiplex PCR; TCRdb stores just in-frame clones and leaves some out. The table records about 130,000 clones, approximately 90% of them present only once. Notes on this clone: The antigen is undetermined.

V was shortened by 0 bases and J by 4 bases, with 9 bases between the two germline ends. The CDR3 sequence is 14 residues long. Germline CDR1 is SEHNR and CDR2 is FQNEAQ (reference sequence). Notes on the study in general: Only after the peak T cell response were repertoires sampled.

The receptor comes from an adult who received the AZD1222 COVID-19 vaccine. The chain employs TRBV7-9 and TRBJ1-2, with D tentatively TRBD1 (5 bases). The specimen was peripheral blood, collected 28 days after the second AZD1222 dose. The CDR3: CASSLAEGTYGYTF. CDR3 sequence (DNA): TGTGCCAGCAGCTTAGCGGAGGGGACCTATGGCTACACCTTC.